The 23 T cell receptor beta chains in this list originate from one sample, sequenced in a study of T-cell memory formation after mild COVID-19 (TCRdb year 2021). The library was generated by 5' RACE. Instrument used: Illumina NovaSeq 6000. Starting from the raw public reads, TCRdb applied fastp trimming at Q25, assembled clones with MiXCR and retained in-frame beta chains. Each CDR3 protein gets just one entry, which takes the most common genes and DNA from the rows behind it. A total of 300,000 to 350,000 distinct CDR3 sequences appear in this sample, less than 20% of them only once. Of the sample, roughly 21% falls within the top ten clones. The sequenced material came from PBMCs or a T cell subset sorted from them (not recorded which). Every receptor here comes from a man aged 18 to 30 who had mild COVID-19 (a few samples of this study predate the infection). The sample titles of this study are shuffled in the database, so cell type and time point are left out; the donor was told from shared clones.

There are a few counts of this clonotype. The CDR3 DNA follows: TGTGCCAGCAGTCCGGGGGAGGAGTCCTACGAGCAGTACGTC. It translates to CASSPGEESYEQYV. The chain links TRBV12-3 or TRBV12-4 to TRBJ2-7; maybe TRBD2 (6 bases). This CDR3 is 14 amino acids long. The ends were cut back, 5 bases at V and 1 base at J, with 12 bases in the middle.

The V call is TRBV18, the J call TRBJ2-2; D may match TRBD1 or TRBD2 (6 bases each). The CDR3 runs to 16 residues. Germline assignment: CDR1 KGHSH and CDR2 LQKENI. V was pared by 4 bases and J by 7 bases, with 19 bases between. In DNA form, the CDR3 reads TGTGCCAGCTCACACAGGGAGGTTGGCGCCGTCGGGGAGCTGTTTTTT. Its translation: CASSHREVGAVGELFF.

The sample holds many counts of this clonotype. This sequence joins TRBV7-2 and TRBJ2-1; TRBD1 might be the D (6 bases). This CDR3 region has 15 residues. Germline CDR1 reads SGHTA; CDR2 reads FQGNSA. V was trimmed by 2 bases and J by 0 bases, leaving 8 bases between them. The CDR3 nucleotides read TGTGCCAGCAGCTTAAGGGGGAGCTCCTACAATGAGCAGTTCTTC. It yields the protein CASSLRGSSYNEQFF.

The V and J genes are TRBV7-2 and TRBJ2-5, with D possibly called TRBD1 or TRBD2 (5 bases each). Germline V gives CDR1 SGHTA, CDR2 FQGNSA. V was pared by 1 base and J by 2 bases, with 11 bases between. The CDR3 runs 15 residues. The CDR3 DNA sequence: TGTGCCAGCAGCTTAGGGGGACCGATGCAAGAGACCCAGTACTTC. Residues: CASSLGGPMQETQYF. The whole variable domain, filled in from reference TRBV7-2 and TRBJ2-5, reads GAGVSQSPSNKVTEKGKDVELRCDPISGHTALYWYRQSLGQGLEFLIYFQGNSAPDKSGLPSDRFSAERTGGSVSTLTIQRTQQEDSAVYLCASSLGGPMQETQYFGPGTRLLVL.

The V call is TRBV7-2, the J call TRBJ1-3; D gene uncertain. Trimming stripped 7 bases from V and 0 bases from J, with 10 bases between. CDR1 is SGHTA and CDR2 is FQGNSA in the germline V gene. This CDR3 spans 14 amino acids. CDR3 bases: TGTGCCAGCACCCTGACTGACTCTGGAAACACCATATATTTT. It encodes CASTLTDSGNTIYF. The entire variable domain, with the rest obtained from reference TRBV7-2 and TRBJ1-3, is as follows: GAGVSQSPSNKVTEKGKDVELRCDPISGHTALYWYRQSLGQGLEFLIYFQGNSAPDKSGLPSDRFSAERTGGSVSTLTIQRTQQEDSAVYLCASTLTDSGNTIYFGEGSWLTVV.

The rearrangement joins TRBV11-1 to TRBJ1-2; D gene uncertain. This CDR3 comprises 14 residues. CDR1 and CDR2 (germline): SGHAT, FQDESV (reference sequence). V lost 5 bases, J lost 0 bases, and 10 bases lay in between. CDR3 DNA sequence: TGTGCCAGCAGCCCCAACCGAGCTAACTATGGCTACACCTTC. Protein: CASSPNRANYGYTF.

This clonotype was detected only a few times. The chain carries TRBV14 and TRBJ2-1; 9 bases agree with TRBD1. This CDR3 region has 12 residues. V shed 8 bases, J shed 15 bases, and the junction held 11 bases outside the gene matches. In germline, CDR1 is SGHDN, CDR2 FVKESK. CDR3 amino acids: CASGLTGGPGFF. CDR3 nucleotides: TGTGCCAGCGGACTAACAGGGGGCCCTGGGTTCTTC.

This clonotype has more than one count but fewer than ten. This chain joins TRBV20-1 and TRBJ2-1, with D tentatively TRBD2 (6 bases). This CDR3 comprises 16 residues. Between the trimmed V and J ends, which lost 0 bases and 2 bases, there was a span of 14 bases. CDR1 is DFQATT and CDR2 is SNEGSKA in the germline V gene (reference sequence). The CDR3 DNA reads TGCAGTGCTAGAGATACCGGAGGGTACCCCTACAATGAGCAGTTCTTC. Translating it yields CSARDTGGYPYNEQFF.

This chain joins TRBV18 and TRBJ2-2; D is unresolved. Trimming removed 2 bases from V and 3 bases from J, with 7 bases in between. The CDR3 runs to 14 residues. Germline V lookup: CDR1 KGHSH, CDR2 LQKENI. The CDR3 DNA reads TGTGCCAGCTCACCAAAGGAGCACACCGGGGAGCTGTTTTTT. Protein sequence: CASSPKEHTGELFF.

This clonotype turned up a few times. This chain joins TRBV7-9 and TRBJ2-5, with D perhaps TRBD1 (6 bases). Germline V gene data show CDR1 as SEHNR and CDR2 as FQNEAQ (reference sequence). V gave up 4 bases and J gave up 0 bases, with 6 bases separating them. The CDR3 extends over 13 amino acids. The CDR3 DNA reads as TGTGCCAGCAGCTGGACAGACCAAGAGACCCAGTACTTC. Its translation is CASSWTDQETQYF.

This clonotype was counted between two and nine times. This chain links TRBV7-6 with TRBJ1-1; D not certain. Germline CDR1 is SGHVS and CDR2 is FNYEAQ. V was shortened by 1 base and J by 2 bases, with 11 bases between the two germline ends. The CDR3 has 15 amino acids. The CDR3 nucleotides are TGTGCCAGCAGCTTAGAGGTCTTTTTTAACACTGAAGCTTTCTTT. Protein: CASSLEVFFNTEAFF.

This chain joins TRBV27 and TRBJ2-7; weak D call: TRBD1 (5 bases). The germline gives CDR1 MNHEY, CDR2 SMNVEV (reference sequence). CDR3 length: 13 amino acids. The V gene lost 3 bases and the J gene lost 7 bases, with 13 bases spanning the gap. The CDR3 loop is CASSFDSAGEQYV. The CDR3 bases are TGTGCCAGCAGTTTCGACAGCGCTGGGGAGCAGTACGTC.

This clonotype showed up just a few times. The CDR3 DNA reads TGTGCCACCAGTGATTTTGGGGACAGTGACAATGAGCAGTTCTTC. Its protein product is CATSDFGDSDNEQFF. The chain joins TRBV24-1 to TRBJ2-1, with 7 positions matching TRBD1. Germline CDR1 reads KGHDR; CDR2 reads SFDVKD. V dropped 1 base and J dropped 5; count of bases not matched to a gene: 4. CDR3 length: 15 residues.

This clonotype was seen only a few times. The CDR3, as DNA: TGCGCCAGCAGCCAAGAGGTGACGGTAACTTCCTATGGCTACACCTTC. Translation gives CASSQEVTVTSYGYTF. The chain couples TRBV4-3 to TRBJ1-2; D is unresolved. The CDR3 sequence is 16 residues long. CDR1 and CDR2 from the germline V gene are LGHNA and YSLEER. Trimming left V 0 bases short and J 4 bases short, with 15 bases between.

The chain links TRBV5-1 to TRBJ2-7; a weak D match, TRBD2 (6 bases). This CDR3 region has 15 residues. CDR1 and CDR2 (germline): SGHRS, YFSETQ. V dropped 7 bases and J dropped 0 bases, with 17 bases sitting between them. The CDR3: CASCRWEVSSYEQYF. The CDR3 DNA reads as TGCGCCAGCTGCCGTTGGGAGGTGAGCTCCTACGAGCAGTACTTC.

This clonotype was seen more than once but under ten times. The chain carries TRBV4-3 and TRBJ2-3, with 10 bases aligning to TRBD1. V was clipped by 3 bases and J by 4 bases; unmatched bases: 10. Germline CDR1 reads LGHNA; CDR2 reads YSLEER. The CDR3 consists of 17 residues. Here the CDR3 DNA reads TGCGCCAGCAGCCATCAACCCGGGACAGGGGAGGCAGATACGCAGTATTTT. It yields the protein CASSHQPGTGEADTQYF.

The chain combines TRBV7-9 with TRBJ2-1; D assignment may be TRBD1 or TRBD2 (5 bases each). This CDR3 has 16 residues. Germline lookup yields CDR1 SEHNR and CDR2 FQNEAQ (reference sequence). V dropped 5 bases and J dropped 9 bases, with 23 bases sitting between them. The CDR3 region has the DNA TGTGCCAGCAGCCCAAAGGGACCCCCGCTGAGTGGTGAGCAGTTCTTC. This translates into CASSPKGPPLSGEQFF.

This chain uses TRBV19 with TRBJ1-1; 7 bases fit TRBD1. Germline V lookup: CDR1 LNHDA, CDR2 SQIVND (reference sequence). After removal of 10 bases from V and 0 bases from J, the junction contained 5 bases not matched to a gene. The CDR3 has 13 residues. CDR3 residues: CATLGQMNTEAFF. The CDR3 DNA sequence: TGTGCCACCCTGGGACAGATGAACACTGAAGCTTTCTTT.

This clonotype was found a few times. The chain employs TRBV12-3 or TRBV12-4 and TRBJ1-6, with a tentative D call TRBD1 (5 bases). Deletions cut 4 bases from V and 8 bases from J, with 9 bases between. The CDR3 has 13 amino acids. CDR3 region: CASSSGADSPLHF. Here the CDR3 DNA reads TGTGCCAGCAGTTCCGGGGCTGATTCACCCCTCCACTTT.

The J gene is TRBJ1-2, the V gene TRBV5-1, with 9 bases aligning to TRBD1. V was pared by 3 bases and J by 6 bases, with 3 bases of the junction left unmatched. The CDR3 is 13 amino acids. CDR1 SGHRS and CDR2 YFSETQ come from the germline V gene. CDR3: CASSSGQGNGYTF. As DNA, the CDR3 is TGCGCCAGCAGCTCAGGACAGGGGAATGGCTACACCTTC.

Only a few counts were recorded for this clonotype. The chain combines TRBV4-3 with TRBJ2-3; weak D call: TRBD2 (7 bases). The ends were cut back, 3 bases at V and 2 bases at J, with 21 bases in the middle. This CDR3 contains 18 residues. In germline, CDR1 is LGHNA, CDR2 YSLEER. In DNA form, the CDR3 reads TGCGCCAGCAGCCACAAGGGGGGGCTGGTTCGGGACACAGATACGCAGTATTTT. It translates to CASSHKGGLVRDTDTQYF.

This clonotype was detected a few times. The chain is built from TRBV28 and TRBJ1-2; the match to TRBD1 covers 8 bases. The trim removed 7 bases at V and 9 bases at J, leaving 7 bases unmatched. Germline values: CDR1 MDHEN, CDR2 SYDVKM. This CDR3 is built from 12 residues. CDR3 protein: CASTTGDISYTF. Here the CDR3 DNA reads TGTGCCAGCACGACAGGGGATATAAGCTACACCTTC.

The genes are TRBV2 and TRBJ1-4; D is perhaps TRBD1 (6 bases). The CDR3 spans 18 residues. Germline V gene lookup returns CDR1 SNHLY and CDR2 FYNNEI. The germline V and J ends were trimmed by 8 bases and 1 base, with 23 bases remaining between them. The DNA for the CDR3 is TGTGCCAGCGGGGGACCGGACAGACAACCTAGAACTAATGAAAAACTGTTTTTT. Amino acid sequence: CASGGPDRQPRTNEKLFF.